The rows below give T cell receptor beta chains drawn from one sample of a study of shared clonotypes between healthy human individuals. Assay used: immunoSEQ multiplex PCR; TCRdb lists only in-frame clones, some missing. The sample lists roughly 510,000 clones, about three quarters seen once, with around 13% in the top ten. Material for sequencing was PBMCs. The receptors here all came from a middle-aged woman in good health. Some clones in this sample may be carry-over from other donors' samples. Both conserved end residues are part of each CDR3. Fields, in order: J gene, D gene, clone size, V gene, CDR3 length, CDR3 protein, CDR3 DNA. D genes are given only for firm matches. Clone size is given for some rows only: seen once, a few or many times, or a class if the clone is expanded.

TRBJ2-3	NA	many	TRBV7-2	12	CASRPESDTQYF	TGTGCCAGCAGGCCCGAATCAGATACGCAGTATTTT
TRBJ2-2	NA	NA	TRBV18	14	CASSPPSWAGELFF	TGTGCCAGCTCGCCACCGTCCTGGGCCGGGGAGCTGTTTTTT
TRBJ2-3	TRBD2	few	TRBV10-1	14	CASSDASGTDTQYF	TGCGCCAGCAGTGATGCTAGCGGGACGGATACGCAGTATTTT
TRBJ2-1	NA	few	TRBV10-3	15	CAISVGRLGSDEQFF	TGTGCCATCAGTGTTGGCAGGCTGGGTTCCGATGAGCAGTTCTTC
TRBJ2-6	NA	NA	TRBV5-1	16	CATRDSISSGANVLTF	TGCGCCACCAGGGACTCAATAAGCTCTGGGGCCAACGTCCTGACTTTC
TRBJ2-2	NA	NA	TRBV19	17	CASSIGYLGRNTGELFF	TGTGCCAGTAGTATAGGATACCTAGGACGGAACACCGGGGAGCTGTTTTTT
TRBJ2-5	NA	NA	TRBV15	14	CATSRGRSQETQYF	TGTGCCACCAGCAGAGGCAGGTCCCAAGAGACCCAGTACTTC
TRBJ2-7	NA	NA	TRBV30	14	CAWSVLVGVSEQYF	TGTGCCTGGAGTGTACTAGTCGGGGTCTCCGAGCAGTACTTC
TRBJ2-3	NA	few	TRBV6-6	15	CASSYGGAHTDTQYF	TGTGCCAGCAGTTACGGGGGAGCACATACAGATACGCAGTATTTT
TRBJ2-3	TRBD2	NA	TRBV10-3	14	CAISESGGRENTYF	TGTGCCATCAGTGAGTCTGGCGGGCGGGAGAACACGTATTTT
TRBJ2-1	TRBD2	NA	TRBV10-3	11	CAVTSIDEQFF	TGTGCCGTGACTAGCATCGATGAGCAGTTCTTC
TRBJ2-7	NA	NA	TRBV19	13	CASSSQASYEQYF	TGTGCCAGTAGTAGCCAGGCTTCCTACGAGCAGTACTTC
TRBJ1-4	NA	once	TRBV7-9	14	CASSLARVEEKLFF	TGTGCCAGCAGCCTCGCAAGGGTTGAGGAAAAACTGTTTTTT
TRBJ1-1	NA	NA	TRBV18	16	CASSPFTATENTEAFF	TGTGCCAGCTCACCATTCACGGCGACAGAGAACACTGAAGCTTTCTTT
TRBJ1-4	NA	NA	TRBV4-2	15	CASSPPTEDFEKLFF	TGTGCCAGCAGCCCGCCGACAGAGGATTTTGAAAAACTGTTTTTT
TRBJ2-7	NA	NA	TRBV28	17	CASSPSGLGSTSYEQYF	TGTGCCAGCAGTCCAAGTGGGCTGGGCTCTACCTCCTACGAGCAGTACTTC
TRBJ2-7	TRBD2	NA	TRBV7-9	14	CASSVSGREDEQYF	TGTGCCAGCAGCGTGAGTGGGAGGGAGGACGAGCAGTACTTC
TRBJ2-3	TRBD2	NA	TRBV7-3	15	CASSRGLAGVDTQYF	TGTGCCAGCAGCAGGGGACTAGCGGGAGTCGATACGCAGTATTTT
TRBJ1-3	NA	NA	TRBV9	17	CASSTGLGGTSENTIYF	TGTGCCAGCAGCACAGGGTTAGGGGGAACTTCTGAAAACACCATATATTTT
TRBJ2-7	NA	NA	TRBV10-3	15	CASSERATSSYEQYF	TGTGCCAGCAGTGAAAGAGCGACAAGCTCCTACGAGCAGTACTTC
TRBJ2-1	NA	NA	TRBV7-2	15	CASQKVRALYNEQFF	TGTGCCAGCCAAAAAGTGCGGGCTCTATACAATGAGCAGTTCTTC
TRBJ2-3	NA	few	TRBV27	13	CASSLSPRDTQYF	TGTGCCAGCAGTTTATCGCCCAGGGATACGCAGTATTTT
TRBJ2-7	NA	NA	TRBV7-2	12	CASSWNSPEQYF	TGTGCCAGCAGCTGGAATTCTCCCGAGCAGTACTTC
TRBJ2-3	NA	NA	TRBV7-9	14	CASSLGLATDTQYF	TGTGCCAGCAGCTTAGGGCTAGCGACAGATACGCAGTATTTT
TRBJ1-3	TRBD1	NA	TRBV2	16	CASSGWTGDSGNTIYF	TGTGCCAGCAGTGGTTGGACAGGGGACTCTGGAAACACCATATATTTT
TRBJ2-2	TRBD1	NA	TRBV5-6	16	CASSFAGQGNTGELFF	TGTGCCAGCAGCTTTGCCGGACAGGGGAACACCGGGGAGCTGTTTTTT
TRBJ1-2	NA	NA	TRBV5-1	15	CASSLAPAAGSGYTF	TGCGCCAGCAGCTTGGCCCCAGCAGCAGGCAGTGGCTACACCTTC
TRBJ1-4	NA	NA	TRBV7-2	18	CASSLARGSRGTNEKLFF	TGTGCCAGCAGCTTAGCGCGAGGTAGTCGGGGTACTAATGAAAAACTGTTTTTT
TRBJ2-7	TRBD1	once	TRBV7-7	15	CASSRGTGRLDEQYF	TGTGCCAGCAGCCGCGGGACAGGGCGACTAGACGAGCAGTACTTC
TRBJ2-7	NA	NA	TRBV14	12	CASSQDLREQYF	TGTGCCAGCAGCCAAGATTTGAGGGAGCAGTACTTC
TRBJ1-2	NA	NA	TRBV28	12	CASSLVGYGYTF	TGTGCCAGCAGTTTAGTAGGGTATGGCTACACCTTC
TRBJ1-1	NA	many	TRBV18	17	CASSPSLSRQPNTEAFF	TGTGCCAGCTCACCATCACTAAGCCGGCAGCCGAACACTGAAGCTTTCTTT
TRBJ1-5	NA	NA	TRBV11-1	15	CASSTSWGINQPQHF	TGTGCCAGCAGCACCTCTTGGGGGATAAATCAGCCCCAGCATTTT
TRBJ2-1	TRBD2	NA	TRBV27	14	CASSLSAGVSEQFF	TGTGCCAGCAGTTTATCGGCGGGGGTCAGTGAGCAGTTCTTC
TRBJ2-5	TRBD2	NA	TRBV2	14	CASSPISGFETQYF	TGTGCCAGCAGTCCTATTAGCGGGTTTGAGACCCAGTACTTC
TRBJ1-3	TRBD1	NA	TRBV15	15	CATRQGARSGNTIYF	TGTGCCACCCGACAGGGGGCTCGTTCTGGAAACACCATATATTTT
TRBJ2-2	NA	NA	TRBV9	15	CASSAGRVNTGELFF	TGTGCCAGCAGCGCGGGGAGAGTGAACACCGGGGAGCTGTTTTTT
TRBJ2-2	TRBD2	NA	TRBV28	14	CASKGLADTGELFF	TGTGCCAGCAAGGGACTAGCGGACACCGGGGAGCTGTTTTTT
TRBJ1-1	NA	NA	TRBV30	15	CAWSYDGTSDTEAFF	TGTGCCTGGAGTTATGACGGTACTTCGGACACTGAAGCTTTCTTT
TRBJ2-7	TRBD2	NA	TRBV5-1	15	CASSPTGGTTYEQYF	TGCGCCAGCAGCCCGACGGGGGGGACTACCTACGAGCAGTACTTC
TRBJ2-5	TRBD1	NA	TRBV4-2	16	CASSQGDRGAQETQYF	TGTGCCAGCAGCCAAGGAGACAGGGGGGCCCAAGAGACCCAGTACTTC
TRBJ1-4	TRBD1	once	TRBV28	14	CAHTQRGTGEKLFF	TGTGCCCACACACAAAGGGGGACAGGGGAAAAACTGTTTTTT
TRBJ1-1	NA	NA	TRBV5-4	12	CASSLGGREAFF	TGTGCCAGCAGCTTGGGTGGGCGTGAAGCTTTCTTT
TRBJ2-1	TRBD2	once	TRBV7-3	17	CASSPSPLGLAGNEQFF	TGTGCCAGCAGCCCTTCCCCCTTAGGACTAGCGGGCAATGAGCAGTTCTTC
TRBJ1-5	NA	NA	TRBV6-6	11	CASSSNQPQHF	TGTGCCAGCAGTTCCAATCAGCCCCAGCATTTT
TRBJ1-1	NA	NA	TRBV11-2	17	CASSLDSRQNMNTEAFF	TGTGCCAGCAGCTTAGATTCTAGACAGAACATGAACACTGAAGCTTTCTTT
TRBJ2-2	TRBD1	NA	TRBV7-3	14	CASSHDRGTGELFF	TGTGCCAGCAGCCATGACAGGGGGACCGGGGAGCTGTTTTTT
TRBJ1-2	TRBD1	NA	TRBV19	15	CASRKARGHAYGYTF	TGTGCCAGTCGCAAGGCCAGGGGGCATGCCTATGGCTACACCTTC
TRBJ2-7	TRBD2	once	TRBV7-2	14	CASSSPGLGYEQYF	TGTGCCAGCAGCTCACCGGGACTAGGCTACGAGCAGTACTTC
TRBJ1-3	NA	NA	TRBV2	15	CASSERGGYGNTIYF	TGTGCCAGCAGTGAAAGGGGGGGTTATGGAAACACCATATATTTT
TRBJ2-7	TRBD1	NA	TRBV18	12	CASSLDRGEQYF	TGTGCCAGCTCACTTGACAGGGGCGAGCAGTACTTC